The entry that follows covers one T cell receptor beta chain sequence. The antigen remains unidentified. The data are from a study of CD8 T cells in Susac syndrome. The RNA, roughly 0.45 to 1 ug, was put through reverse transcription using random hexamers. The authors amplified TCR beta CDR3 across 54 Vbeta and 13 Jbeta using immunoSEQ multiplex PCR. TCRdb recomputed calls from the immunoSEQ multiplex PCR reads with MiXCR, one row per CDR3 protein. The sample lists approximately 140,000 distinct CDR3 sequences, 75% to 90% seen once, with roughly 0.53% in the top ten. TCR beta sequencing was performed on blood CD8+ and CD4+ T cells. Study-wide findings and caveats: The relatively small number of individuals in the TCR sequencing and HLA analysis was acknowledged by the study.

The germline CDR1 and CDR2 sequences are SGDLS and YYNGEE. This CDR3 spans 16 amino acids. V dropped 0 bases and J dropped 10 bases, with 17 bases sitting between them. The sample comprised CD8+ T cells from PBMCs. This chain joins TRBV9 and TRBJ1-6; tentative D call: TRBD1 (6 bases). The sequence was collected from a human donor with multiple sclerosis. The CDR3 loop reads CASSVGLRGGWSPLHF. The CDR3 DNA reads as TGTGCCAGCAGCGTAGGTTTGAGGGGGGGATGGTCACCCCTCCACTTT.